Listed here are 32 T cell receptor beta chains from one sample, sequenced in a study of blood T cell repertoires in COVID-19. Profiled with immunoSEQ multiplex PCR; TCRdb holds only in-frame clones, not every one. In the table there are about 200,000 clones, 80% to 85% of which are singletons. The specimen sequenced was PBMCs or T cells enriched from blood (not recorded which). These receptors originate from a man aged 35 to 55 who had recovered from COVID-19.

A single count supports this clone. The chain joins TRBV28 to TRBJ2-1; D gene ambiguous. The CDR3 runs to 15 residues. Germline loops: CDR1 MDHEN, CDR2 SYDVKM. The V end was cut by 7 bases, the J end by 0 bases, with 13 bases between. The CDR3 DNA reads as TGTGCCAGCATTGGTGCGGTGAGCTCCTACAATGAGCAGTTCTTC. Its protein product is CASIGAVSSYNEQFF.

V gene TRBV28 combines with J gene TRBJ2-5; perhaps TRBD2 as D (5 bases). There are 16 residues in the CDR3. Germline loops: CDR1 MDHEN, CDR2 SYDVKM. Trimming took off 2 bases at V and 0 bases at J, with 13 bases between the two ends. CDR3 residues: CASSLRRAGYQETQYF. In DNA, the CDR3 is TGTGCCAGCAGTTTACGGCGGGCTGGGTACCAAGAGACCCAGTACTTC.

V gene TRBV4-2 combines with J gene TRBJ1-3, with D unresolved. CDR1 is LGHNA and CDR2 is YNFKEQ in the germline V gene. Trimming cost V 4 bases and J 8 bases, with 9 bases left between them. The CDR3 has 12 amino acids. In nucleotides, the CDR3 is TGTGCCAGCAGCCCTACGGTCGACACCATATATTTT. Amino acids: CASSPTVDTIYF.

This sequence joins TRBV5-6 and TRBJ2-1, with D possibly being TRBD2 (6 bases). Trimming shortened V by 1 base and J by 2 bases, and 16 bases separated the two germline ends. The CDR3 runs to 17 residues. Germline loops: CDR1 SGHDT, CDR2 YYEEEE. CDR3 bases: TGTGCCAGCAGCTTGTCCGGACTAACCGACGCCTACAATGAGCAGTTCTTC. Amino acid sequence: CASSLSGLTDAYNEQFF.

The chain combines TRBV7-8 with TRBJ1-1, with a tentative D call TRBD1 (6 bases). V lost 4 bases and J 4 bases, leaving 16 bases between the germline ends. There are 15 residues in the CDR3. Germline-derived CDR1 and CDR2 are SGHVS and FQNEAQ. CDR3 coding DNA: TGTGCCAGCAGCTCCTGGGCGGGGGGGCTCACTGAAGCTTTCTTT. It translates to CASSSWAGGLTEAFF.

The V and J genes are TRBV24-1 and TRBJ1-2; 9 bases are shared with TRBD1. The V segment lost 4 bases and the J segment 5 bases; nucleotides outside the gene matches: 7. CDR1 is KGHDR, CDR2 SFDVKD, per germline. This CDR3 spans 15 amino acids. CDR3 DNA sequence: TGTGCCACCAGTGACGCCGGGACAGGGTATTATGGCTACACCTTC. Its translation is CATSDAGTGYYGYTF.

The CDR3: CASSDSKGGTDTQYF. Here the CDR3 DNA reads TGTGCCAGCAGTGACTCAAAGGGGGGCACAGATACGCAGTATTTT. The chain joins TRBV6-4 to TRBJ2-3; tentative D call: TRBD1 (6 bases). With 0 bases removed from V and 1 base from J, the gap between germline ends came to 8 bases. Germline CDR1 is MRHNA and CDR2 is SNTAGT. The CDR3 covers 15 residues.

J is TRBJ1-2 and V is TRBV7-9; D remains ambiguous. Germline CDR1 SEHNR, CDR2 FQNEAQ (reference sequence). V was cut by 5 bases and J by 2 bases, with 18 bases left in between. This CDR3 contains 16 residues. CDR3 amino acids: CASSPEGRRINYGYTF. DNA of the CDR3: TGTGCCAGCAGCCCCGAAGGTCGGAGGATCAACTATGGCTACACCTTC.

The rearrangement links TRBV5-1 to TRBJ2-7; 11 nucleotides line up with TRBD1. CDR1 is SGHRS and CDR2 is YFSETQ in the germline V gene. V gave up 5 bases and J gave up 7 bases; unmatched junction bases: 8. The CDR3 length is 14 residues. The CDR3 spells CASSTGTGGGEQYF. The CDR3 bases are TGCGCCAGCAGTACCGGGACAGGGGGAGGAGAGCAGTACTTC.

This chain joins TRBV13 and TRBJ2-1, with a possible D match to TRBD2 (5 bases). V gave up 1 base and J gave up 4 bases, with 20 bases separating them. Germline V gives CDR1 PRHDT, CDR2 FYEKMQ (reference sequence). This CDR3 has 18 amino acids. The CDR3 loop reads CASSLVFEQDGGYNEQFF. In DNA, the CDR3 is TGTGCCAGCAGCTTAGTATTCGAGCAGGACGGAGGATACAATGAGCAGTTCTTC.

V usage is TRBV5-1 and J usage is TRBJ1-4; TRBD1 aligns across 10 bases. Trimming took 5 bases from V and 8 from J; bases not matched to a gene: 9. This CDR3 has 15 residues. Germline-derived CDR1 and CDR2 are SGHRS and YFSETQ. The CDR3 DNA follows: TGCGCCAGCAGTCCGCATGGGACAGGGGAGGAAAAACTGTTTTTT. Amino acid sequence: CASSPHGTGEEKLFF.

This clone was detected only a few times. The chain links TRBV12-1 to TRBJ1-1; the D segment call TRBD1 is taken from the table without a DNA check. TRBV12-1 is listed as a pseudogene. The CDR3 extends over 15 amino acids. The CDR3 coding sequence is TGTGCCAGCAGCTTTGCGCCTAGACAGTACACTGAAGCTTTCTTT. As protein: CASSFAPRQYTEAFF.

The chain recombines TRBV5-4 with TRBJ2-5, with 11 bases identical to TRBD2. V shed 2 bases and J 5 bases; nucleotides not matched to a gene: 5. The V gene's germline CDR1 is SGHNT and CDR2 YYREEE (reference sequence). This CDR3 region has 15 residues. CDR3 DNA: TGTGCCAGCAGCTTCGGGATAGCGGGAGGGGAGACCCAGTACTTC. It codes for CASSFGIAGGETQYF.

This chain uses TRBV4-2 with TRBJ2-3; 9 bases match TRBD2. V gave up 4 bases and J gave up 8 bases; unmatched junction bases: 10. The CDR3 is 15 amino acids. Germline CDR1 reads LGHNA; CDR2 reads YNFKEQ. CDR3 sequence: CASSLASGDPTTQYF. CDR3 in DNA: TGTGCCAGCAGCCTAGCTAGCGGGGATCCGACTACGCAGTATTTT.

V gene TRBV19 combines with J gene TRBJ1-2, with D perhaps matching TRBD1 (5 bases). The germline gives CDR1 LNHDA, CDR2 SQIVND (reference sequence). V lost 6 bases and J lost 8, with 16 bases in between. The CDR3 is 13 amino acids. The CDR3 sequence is CASSYDRLSGYTF. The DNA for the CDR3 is TGTGCCAGTAGCTACGACAGATTGAGCGGCTACACCTTC.

The CDR3, as DNA: TGCGCCAGCAGCCAACTCCGGGACAGATCATACGAGCAGTACTTC. This encodes CASSQLRDRSYEQYF. This chain joins TRBV4-1 and TRBJ2-7, with 7 bases identical to TRBD1. From germline, CDR1 is MGHRA and CDR2 YSYEKL. The CDR3 sequence is 15 residues long. The V gene end was trimmed by 2 bases and the J gene end by 4 bases; junction bases not matched to a gene: 8.

In nucleotides, the CDR3 is TGTGCCAGCAGCACACGAGGCCAGCGTGAAGCTTTCTTT. As protein: CASSTRGQREAFF. The V call is TRBV6-2 or TRBV6-3, the J call TRBJ1-1; no firm D call. Trimming pared 6 bases from V and 7 bases from J, leaving 15 bases between. The CDR3 runs 13 residues. Germline V lookup: CDR1 MNHEY, CDR2 SVGEGT.

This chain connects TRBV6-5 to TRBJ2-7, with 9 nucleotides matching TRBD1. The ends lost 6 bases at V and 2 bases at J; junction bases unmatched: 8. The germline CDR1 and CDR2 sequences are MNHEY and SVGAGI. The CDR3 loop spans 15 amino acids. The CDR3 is CASSRTGGMPYEQYF. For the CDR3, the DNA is TGTGCCAGCAGCCGAACAGGGGGCATGCCCTACGAGCAGTACTTC.

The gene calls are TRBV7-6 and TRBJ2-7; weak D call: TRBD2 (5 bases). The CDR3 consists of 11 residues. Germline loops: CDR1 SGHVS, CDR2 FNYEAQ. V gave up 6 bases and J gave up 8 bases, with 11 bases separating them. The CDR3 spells CASSISGKQYF. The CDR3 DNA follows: TGTGCCAGCAGTATCTCGGGGAAGCAGTACTTC.

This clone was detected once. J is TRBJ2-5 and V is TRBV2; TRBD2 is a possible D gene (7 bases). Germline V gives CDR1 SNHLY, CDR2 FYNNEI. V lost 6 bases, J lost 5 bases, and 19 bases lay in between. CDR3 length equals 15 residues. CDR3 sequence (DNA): TGTGCCAGCAGCCTAAACCGGGGGGCCATGGAGACCCAGTACTTC. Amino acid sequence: CASSLNRGAMETQYF. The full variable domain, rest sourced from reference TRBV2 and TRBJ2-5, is EPEVTQTPSHQVTQMGQEVILRCVPISNHLYFYWYRQILGQKVEFLVSFYNNEISEKSEIFDDQFSVERPDGSNFTLKIRSTKLEDSAMYFCASSLNRGAMETQYFGPGTRLLVL.

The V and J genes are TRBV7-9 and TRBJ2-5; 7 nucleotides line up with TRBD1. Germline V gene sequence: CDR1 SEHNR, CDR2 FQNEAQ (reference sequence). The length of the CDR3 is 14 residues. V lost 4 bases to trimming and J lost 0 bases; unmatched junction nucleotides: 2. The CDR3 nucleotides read TGTGCCAGCAGCTGGGACAGATACCAAGAGACCCAGTACTTC. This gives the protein CASSWDRYQETQYF.

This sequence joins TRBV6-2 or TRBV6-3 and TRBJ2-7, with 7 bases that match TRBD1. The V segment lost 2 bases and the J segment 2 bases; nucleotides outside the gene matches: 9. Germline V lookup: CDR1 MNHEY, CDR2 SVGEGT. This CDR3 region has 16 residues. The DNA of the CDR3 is TGTGCCAGCAGTTACCAGGTTTGGCAGGGGGCCTACGAGCAGTACTTC. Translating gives CASSYQVWQGAYEQYF.

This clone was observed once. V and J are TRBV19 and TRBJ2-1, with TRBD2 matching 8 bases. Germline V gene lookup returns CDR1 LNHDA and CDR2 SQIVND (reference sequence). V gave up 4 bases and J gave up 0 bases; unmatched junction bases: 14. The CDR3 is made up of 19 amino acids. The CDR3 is CASSNSQLQRGSSYNEQFF. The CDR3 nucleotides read TGTGCCAGTAGTAACTCCCAGCTCCAGCGGGGGAGCTCCTACAATGAGCAGTTCTTC.

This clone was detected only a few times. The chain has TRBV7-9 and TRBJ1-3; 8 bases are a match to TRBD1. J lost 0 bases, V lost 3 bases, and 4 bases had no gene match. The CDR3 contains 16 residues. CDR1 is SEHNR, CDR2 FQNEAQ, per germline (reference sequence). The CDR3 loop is CASSLRDRSSGNTIYF. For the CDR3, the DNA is TGTGCCAGCAGCTTGAGGGACAGGAGCTCTGGAAACACCATATATTTT.

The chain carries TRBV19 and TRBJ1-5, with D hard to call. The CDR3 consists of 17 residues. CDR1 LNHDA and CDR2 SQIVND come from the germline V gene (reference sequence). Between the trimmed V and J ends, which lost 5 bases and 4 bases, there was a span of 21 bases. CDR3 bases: TGTGCCAGTAGTTCCCCCCGGGGAAACGCACTAAATCAGCCCCAGCATTTT. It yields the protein CASSSPRGNALNQPQHF. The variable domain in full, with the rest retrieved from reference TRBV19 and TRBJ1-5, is DGGITQSPKYLFRKEGQNVTLSCEQNLNHDAMYWYRQDPGQGLRLIYYSQIVNDFQKGDIAEGYSVSREKKESFPLTVTSAQKNPTAFYLCASSSPRGNALNQPQHFGDGTRLSIL.

The CDR3 sequence is CASSLIRGRSYEQYF. For the CDR3, the DNA is TGTGCCAGCAGCTTAATTAGAGGGAGGTCCTACGAGCAGTACTTC. The chain carries TRBV11-3 and TRBJ2-7, with TRBD2 as a possible D gene (6 bases). Trimming took off 2 bases at V and 1 base at J, with 12 bases between the two ends. The CDR3 totals 15 residues. The germline V gene encodes CDR1 SGHNT and CDR2 YENEEA.

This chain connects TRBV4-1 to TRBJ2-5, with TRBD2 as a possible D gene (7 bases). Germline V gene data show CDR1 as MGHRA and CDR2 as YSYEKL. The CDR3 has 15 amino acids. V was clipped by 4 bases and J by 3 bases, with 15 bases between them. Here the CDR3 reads CASSLRGGTEETQYF. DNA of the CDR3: TGCGCCAGCAGCCTAAGGGGGGGGACTGAAGAGACCCAGTACTTC.

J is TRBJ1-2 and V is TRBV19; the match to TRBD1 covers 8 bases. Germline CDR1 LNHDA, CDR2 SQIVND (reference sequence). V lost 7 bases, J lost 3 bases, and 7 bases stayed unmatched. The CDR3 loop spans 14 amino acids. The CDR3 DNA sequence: TGTGCCAGTACCAAGACAGGGGTTGACTATGGCTACACCTTC. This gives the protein CASTKTGVDYGYTF.

CDR3 bases: TGTGCCAGCAGTGAAGAATCGTACGTGGGGGCGCCTGCTACGAATAGGCCCCTCCACTTT. Translating it yields CASSEESYVGAPATNRPLHF. The J gene is TRBJ1-6, the V gene TRBV6-1; D possibly corresponds to TRBD1 (6 bases). Per the germline V gene, CDR1 is MNHNS and CDR2 is SASEGT. The CDR3 extends over 20 amino acids. The V and J ends lost 1 base and 13 bases respectively, with 32 bases between them.

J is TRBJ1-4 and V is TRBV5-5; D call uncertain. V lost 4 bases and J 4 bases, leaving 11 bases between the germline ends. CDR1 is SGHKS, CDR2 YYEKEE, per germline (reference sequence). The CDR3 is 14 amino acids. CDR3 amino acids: CASSAVSGNEKLFF. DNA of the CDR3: TGTGCCAGCAGCGCCGTCAGCGGTAATGAAAAACTGTTTTTT.

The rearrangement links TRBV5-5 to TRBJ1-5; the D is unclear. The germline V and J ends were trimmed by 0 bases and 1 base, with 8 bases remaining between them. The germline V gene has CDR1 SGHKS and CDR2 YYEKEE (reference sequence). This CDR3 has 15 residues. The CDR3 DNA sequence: TGTGCCAGCAGCTTGGCGATGGGCAGCAATCAGCCCCAGCATTTT. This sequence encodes CASSLAMGSNQPQHF.

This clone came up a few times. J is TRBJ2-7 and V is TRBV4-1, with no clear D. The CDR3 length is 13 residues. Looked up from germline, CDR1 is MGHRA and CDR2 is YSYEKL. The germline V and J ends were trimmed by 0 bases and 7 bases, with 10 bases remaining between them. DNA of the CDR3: TGCGCCAGCAGCCAAGATCTGAGCGAGGAGCAGTACTTC. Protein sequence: CASSQDLSEEQYF.